A single sample is the source of the 26 T cell receptor beta chains below, sequenced in a study of blood T cell repertoires in COVID-19. Profiled with immunoSEQ multiplex PCR; TCRdb holds only in-frame clones, not every one. Here the sample spans around 160,000 clones, 84% being singletons. The specimen was PBMCs or T cells enriched from blood (not recorded which). These receptors were obtained from a woman in her 50s who had been exposed to COVID-19.

This sequence joins TRBV9 and TRBJ1-5; D possibly corresponds to TRBD1 (5 bases). The CDR3 runs 15 residues. V lost 0 bases to trimming and J lost 7 bases, with 14 bases between them. CDR1 SGDLS and CDR2 YYNGEE come from the germline V gene. The CDR3 reads CASSVGEGLRQPQHF. As DNA, the CDR3 is TGTGCCAGCAGCGTAGGGGAGGGGTTGAGGCAGCCCCAGCATTTT.

This clone was detected once. V gene TRBV5-5 combines with J gene TRBJ2-2; D might be TRBD2 (6 bases). This CDR3 region has 14 residues. Germline assignment: CDR1 SGHKS and CDR2 YYEKEE (reference sequence). The V gene lost 0 bases and the J gene lost 9 bases, with 12 bases spanning the gap. The chain's CDR3 is CASSLGQAGRELFF. The CDR3 DNA sequence: TGTGCCAGCAGCTTGGGTCAGGCGGGGAGGGAGCTGTTTTTT.

This clone has at least ten counts. This chain joins TRBV5-6 and TRBJ2-3; TRBD2 might be the D (5 bases). V dropped 3 bases and J dropped 2 bases, with 22 bases sitting between them. This CDR3 has 18 amino acids. Germline V gene data show CDR1 as SGHDT and CDR2 as YYEEEE. CDR3 sequence: CASSSRFHARENTDTQYF. As DNA, the CDR3 is TGTGCCAGCAGCTCCCGCTTCCACGCGAGGGAAAACACAGATACGCAGTATTTT.

The rearrangement joins TRBV5-5 to TRBJ1-2; D remains unclear. Germline CDR1 SGHKS, CDR2 YYEKEE (reference sequence). V was pared by 6 bases and J by 7 bases, with 19 bases between. The CDR3 loop spans 14 amino acids. CDR3: CASTTAGVLGGYTF. The DNA of the CDR3 is TGTGCCAGCACCACCGCCGGGGTCCTAGGTGGCTACACCTTC. The full variable domain, completed using reference TRBV5-5 and TRBJ1-2, is DAGVTQSPTHLIKTRGQQVTLRCSPISGHKSVSWYQQVLGQGPQFIFQYYEKEERGRGNFPDRFSARQFPNYSSELNVNALLLGDSALYLCASTTAGVLGGYTFGSGTRLTVV.

The genes are TRBV5-6 and TRBJ2-5; D is undetermined. This CDR3 is 15 amino acids long. Trimming took off 1 base at V and 0 bases at J, with 10 bases between the two ends. Per the germline V gene, CDR1 is SGHDT and CDR2 is YYEEEE. CDR3 region: CASSLMAEYQETQYF. The CDR3 DNA reads as TGTGCCAGCAGCTTGATGGCGGAGTACCAAGAGACCCAGTACTTC.

The rearrangement joins TRBV7-3 to TRBJ1-6; possible D gene TRBD1, 6 bases. Germline loops: CDR1 SGHTA, CDR2 FQGTGA. This CDR3 is built from 14 residues. Trimming took 5 bases from V and 7 from J, leaving 12 bases between them. The CDR3 DNA reads as TGTGCCAGCAGCCCTAGGGGGGGGAATTCACCCCTCCACTTT. Its protein product is CASSPRGGNSPLHF.

The chain couples TRBV14 to TRBJ1-2; TRBD1 aligns across 9 bases. V dropped 5 bases and J dropped 1; count of bases not matched to a gene: 2. CDR1 and CDR2 (germline): SGHDN, FVKESK. CDR3 length: 14 amino acids. The CDR3 nucleotides are TGTGCCAGCAGCGGGACAGGGAATAACTATGGCTACACCTTC. This sequence encodes CASSGTGNNYGYTF.

The rearrangement uses TRBV7-6 and TRBJ2-7, with D perhaps matching TRBD1 (6 bases). V was trimmed by 0 bases and J by 5 bases, leaving 20 bases between them. Germline V CDR1 and CDR2: SGHVS, FNYEAQ. The CDR3 loop spans 17 amino acids. CDR3: CASSLAPPHRVEDEQYF. CDR3 nucleotide sequence: TGTGCCAGCAGCTTAGCCCCCCCTCACAGGGTAGAGGACGAGCAGTACTTC.

This chain links TRBV7-2 with TRBJ2-3; D unclear. The CDR3 is 14 residues long. The V end was cut by 0 bases, the J end by 1 base, with 5 bases between. Germline CDR1 and CDR2: SGHTA and FQGNSA. In nucleotides, the CDR3 is TGTGCCAGCAGCTTAGCGGCCCGCACAGATACGCAGTATTTT. It encodes CASSLAARTDTQYF.

The count of this clone is one. The V gene is TRBV7-9, the J gene TRBJ2-5; maybe TRBD2 (5 bases). The CDR3 contains 12 residues. Germline-derived CDR1 and CDR2 are SEHNR and FQNEAQ (reference sequence). Trimming cost V 6 bases and J 5 bases, with 10 bases left between them. Written as DNA, the CDR3 is TGTGCCAGCAGGAATTCGGGGGAGACCCAGTACTTC. Translated, it gives CASRNSGETQYF.

On this clone itself: Other DNA sequences in the sample encode the same CDR3. The chain is built from TRBV12-3 or TRBV12-4 and TRBJ1-2; 8 bases map to TRBD1. This CDR3 comprises 13 residues. V lost 3 bases to trimming and J lost 3 bases; unmatched junction nucleotides: 0. Here the CDR3 DNA reads TGTGCCAGCAGTTTGACAGGGGACTATGGCTACACCTTC. Translation: CASSLTGDYGYTF.

The gene calls are TRBV18 and TRBJ1-4; 10 positions match TRBD1. CDR3 length: 15 amino acids. CDR1 KGHSH and CDR2 LQKENI come from the germline V gene. V was pared by 6 bases and J by 5 bases, with 6 bases of the junction left unmatched. The CDR3 loop reads CASSPGQGGNEKLFF. CDR3 nucleotide sequence: TGTGCCAGCTCCCCCGGACAGGGGGGGAATGAAAAACTGTTTTTT.

V and J are TRBV6-5 and TRBJ2-7; no clear D. The CDR3 contains 14 residues. Germline V gives CDR1 MNHEY, CDR2 SVGAGI. Trimming took off 8 bases at V and 1 base at J, with 15 bases between the two ends. The CDR3 nucleotides are TGTGCCAGCGCAACGGAGCTACGTTCCTACGAGCAGTACTTC. This encodes CASATELRSYEQYF.

The J gene is TRBJ2-3, the V gene TRBV14; D perhaps matches TRBD2 (5 bases). V gave up 1 base and J gave up 15 bases, with 14 bases separating them. This CDR3 is 12 amino acids long. Germline CDR1 SGHDN, CDR2 FVKESK. CDR3 sequence reads: CASSQGSLGSYF. The CDR3 DNA is TGTGCCAGCAGCCAAGGAAGTTTAGGGAGCTATTTT. The whole variable domain, remainder taken from reference TRBV14 and TRBJ2-3, is EAGVTQFPSHSVIEKGQTVTLRCDPISGHDNLYWYRRVMGKEIKFLLHFVKESKQDESGMPNNRFLAERTGGTYSTLKVQPAELEDSGVYFCASSQGSLGSYFGPGTRLTVL.

The chain recombines TRBV5-1 with TRBJ2-6, with 8 bases matching TRBD1. There are 17 residues in the CDR3. V lost 5 bases, J lost 0 bases, and 7 bases stayed unmatched. Germline V CDR1 and CDR2: SGHRS, YFSETQ. CDR3 protein: CASRRGQATSGANVLTF. The CDR3 DNA sequence: TGCGCCAGCAGAAGGGGACAGGCAACCTCTGGGGCCAACGTCCTGACTTTC.

J is TRBJ1-3 and V is TRBV12-5; D gene uncertain. The CDR3 runs to 16 residues. V was shortened by 3 bases and J by 0 bases, with 12 bases between the two germline ends. The germline CDR1 and CDR2 sequences are LGHNT and FRNRAP. The DNA for the CDR3 is TGTGCTAGTGGTTTACCCCCCTTCGGCTCTGGAAACACCATATATTTT. It codes for CASGLPPFGSGNTIYF.

V usage is TRBV6-1 and J usage is TRBJ2-1; the D gene is possibly TRBD2 (6 bases). Trimming cost V 6 bases and J 3 bases, with 9 bases left between them. The CDR3 has 13 residues. CDR1 and CDR2 (germline): MNHNS, SASEGT. The chain's CDR3 is CASSRSGYNEQFF. DNA for the CDR3: TGTGCCAGCAGCCGTAGCGGCTACAATGAGCAGTTCTTC.

The J gene is TRBJ1-2, the V gene TRBV9; D is perhaps TRBD1 (6 bases). Germline CDR1 SGDLS, CDR2 YYNGEE. This CDR3 is built from 12 residues. Deletions cut 0 bases from V and 10 bases from J, with 10 bases between. CDR3 DNA: TGTGCCAGCAGCGTAGGGGGGCTAGACTACACCTTC. This encodes CASSVGGLDYTF. Full variable domain (remainder filled in from reference TRBV9 and TRBJ1-2): DSGVTQTPKHLITATGQRVTLRCSPRSGDLSVYWYQQSLDQGLQFLIQYYNGEERAKGNILERFSAQQFPDLHSELNLSSLELGDSALYFCASSVGGLDYTFGSGTRLTVV.

The chain joins TRBV7-2 to TRBJ1-2; TRBD1 might be the D (6 bases). The CDR3 length is 13 residues. CDR1 and CDR2 from the germline V gene are SGHTA and FQGNSA. V was shortened by 7 bases and J by 3 bases, with 12 bases between the two germline ends. Here the CDR3 reads CASTAGGHYGYTF. The CDR3 coding sequence is TGTGCCAGCACCGCCGGGGGGCACTATGGCTACACCTTC.

This chain joins TRBV15 and TRBJ1-1; 7 nucleotides align to TRBD1. The germline V gene encodes CDR1 LNHNV and CDR2 YYDKDF (reference sequence). CDR3 length: 14 amino acids. V was pared by 7 bases and J by 1 base, with 6 bases of the junction left unmatched. The CDR3 reads CATKRGPQNTEAFF. The CDR3 coding sequence is TGTGCCACCAAGAGGGGGCCACAGAACACTGAAGCTTTCTTT.

DNA of the CDR3: TGCAGTGCTAGTGTTTCTTCAGGGACCGGGGAGCTGTTTTTT. Protein sequence: CSASVSSGTGELFF. The genes are TRBV20-1 and TRBJ2-2; TRBD1 might be the D (5 bases). Germline assignment: CDR1 DFQATT and CDR2 SNEGSKA (reference sequence). The CDR3 runs 14 residues. V was shortened by 3 bases and J by 5 bases, with 13 bases between the two germline ends.

V and J are TRBV29-1 and TRBJ2-5; D may be TRBD2 (5 bases). Trimming shortened V by 5 bases and J by 5 bases, and 9 bases separated the two germline ends. Per the germline V gene, CDR1 is SQVTM and CDR2 is ANQGSEA. The CDR3 sequence is 11 residues long. Here the CDR3 DNA reads TGCAGCGTTCGGGAACTGGAGACCCAGTACTTC. This sequence encodes CSVRELETQYF.

Here the CDR3 DNA reads TGTGCCAGCAGCCGGAGATCGATAAGGAGGGCTGAAGCTTTCTTT. Translation: CASSRRSIRRAEAFF. The rearrangement uses TRBV5-6 and TRBJ1-1; D gene uncertain. Between the trimmed V and J ends, which lost 4 bases and 6 bases, there was a span of 19 bases. CDR3 length: 15 amino acids. CDR1 SGHDT and CDR2 YYEEEE come from the germline V gene.

V and J are TRBV21-1 and TRBJ2-3; no DNA check was done on the table's D call, TRBD2. TRBV21-1 is flagged as a pseudogene. The CDR3 has 15 amino acids. CDR3 DNA: TGTGCCAGCAGCAAGTTGCGGAGGAGCACAGATACGCAGTATTTT. Encoded protein: CASSKLRRSTDTQYF.

J is TRBJ1-3 and V is TRBV5-4; unclear D gene. The germline V gene encodes CDR1 SGHNT and CDR2 YYREEE (reference sequence). With 6 bases removed from V and 0 bases from J, the gap between germline ends came to 10 bases. CDR3 length: 14 amino acids. The DNA for the CDR3 is TGTGCCAGCAAGGAGGATATCTCTGGAAACACCATATATTTT. Protein: CASKEDISGNTIYF.

This chain connects TRBV4-1 to TRBJ2-1, with no clear D. Germline-derived CDR1 and CDR2 are MGHRA and YSYEKL. V was pared by 0 bases and J by 5 bases, with 17 bases between. The CDR3 runs 17 residues. Written as DNA, the CDR3 is TGCGCCAGCAGCCAAGATCCCCCGGGTATCAATCACAATGAGCAGTTCTTC. Its translation is CASSQDPPGINHNEQFF.